There are a few counts of the clone carrying this T cell receptor (beta chain). Its antigen is as yet unknown. Some 30,000 T cell genomes (roughly 220 ng DNA) went into each sorted-subset replicate. Produced via immunoSEQ multiplex PCR; TCRdb's table is partial and in-frame only. The repertoire consists of around 700,000 clones, with about two thirds occurring once and the leading ten covering about 2%. The entry originates in a study of shared clonotypes between healthy human individuals. Overall study findings and caveats: With several donors compared, roughly 5% of naive CD4 clonotypes were shared. What limited the represented genetic and exposure-history diversity was the small number of donors.

Germline V CDR1 and CDR2: SGHRS, YFSETQ. V lost 5 bases and J lost 4, with 22 bases in between. The CDR3 extends over 16 amino acids. The sample was memory CD4+ T cells sorted from blood. Noted subset: CD45RA-negative fraction. This sequence originates from a woman in her twenties or thirties in good health. The J gene is TRBJ2-7, the V gene TRBV5-1; D unclear. The CDR3, as DNA: TGCGCCAGCAGTAAAGGGTCGGACCGAGATTCTTACGAGCAGTACTTC. The encoded protein is CASSKGSDRDSYEQYF.